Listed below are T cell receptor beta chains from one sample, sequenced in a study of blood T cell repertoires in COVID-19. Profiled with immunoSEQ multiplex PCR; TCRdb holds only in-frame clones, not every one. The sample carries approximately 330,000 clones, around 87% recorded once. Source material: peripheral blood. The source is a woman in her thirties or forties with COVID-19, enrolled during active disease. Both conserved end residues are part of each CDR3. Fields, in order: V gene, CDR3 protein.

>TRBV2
CASSGDPGTGATEQYF
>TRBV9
CASSVGDRGAGELFF
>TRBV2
CASSDQQGWIGNEQFF
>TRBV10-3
CAISDRPVGGYEQYF
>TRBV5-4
CASSPWTGMGYTF
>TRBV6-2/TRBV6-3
CASSDTGMKATEAFF
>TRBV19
CASTEQGPGEKLFF
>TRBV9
CASSPRQGPNYGYTF
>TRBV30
CAWSPTRGASTDTQYF
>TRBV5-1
CASSLASPLSSEQYF
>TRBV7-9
CASSLRGSGQDSGNTIYF
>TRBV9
CASSVRDTYDYEQYF
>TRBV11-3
CASSLEVGPNTGELFF
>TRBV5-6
CASSMDRGYGYTF
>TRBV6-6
CASSYGGLTEAFF